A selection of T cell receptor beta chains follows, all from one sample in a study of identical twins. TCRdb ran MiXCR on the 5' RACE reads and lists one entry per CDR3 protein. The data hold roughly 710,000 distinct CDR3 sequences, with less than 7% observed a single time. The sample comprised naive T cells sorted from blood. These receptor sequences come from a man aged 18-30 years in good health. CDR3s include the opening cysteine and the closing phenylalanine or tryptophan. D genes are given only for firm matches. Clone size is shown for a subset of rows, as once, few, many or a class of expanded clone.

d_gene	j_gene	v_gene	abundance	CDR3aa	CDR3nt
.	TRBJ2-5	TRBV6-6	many	CASSWRNQETQYF	TGTGCCAGCAGCTGGCGGAACCAAGAGACCCAGTACTTC
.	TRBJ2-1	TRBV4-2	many	CASSRSSYNWLFF	TGTGCCAGCAGCCGGTCCTCTTATAACTGGCTGTTCTTC
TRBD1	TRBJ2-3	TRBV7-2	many	CASTTTVGQADTQYF	TGTGCCAGCACCACCACAGTCGGACAGGCAGATACGCAGTATTTT
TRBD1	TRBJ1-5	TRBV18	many	CASSPGGNQPQHF	TGTGCCAGCAGCCCAGGGGGAAATCAGCCCCAGCATTTT
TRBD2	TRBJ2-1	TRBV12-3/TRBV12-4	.	CASRTRLAATYNEQFF	TGTGCCAGCAGGACCCGACTAGCGGCCACCTACAATGAGCAGTTCTTC
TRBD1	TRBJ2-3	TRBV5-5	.	CASGTSRDSYTDTQYF	TGTGCCAGCGGAACATCCCGGGACAGCTACACAGATACGCAGTATTTT
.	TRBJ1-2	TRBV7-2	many	CASRLLREGSGYTF	TGTGCCAGCAGACTCTTGCGGGAGGGATCGGGCTACACCTTC
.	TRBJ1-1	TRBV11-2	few	CASSLGGGQAEAFF	TGTGCCAGCAGCTTAGGTGGGGGTCAGGCTGAAGCTTTCTTT
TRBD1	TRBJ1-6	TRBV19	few	CASSDRPGQADSPLHF	TGTGCCAGTAGTGACCGACCGGGACAGGCGGATTCACCCCTCCACTTT
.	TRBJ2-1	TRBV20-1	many	CSATGTWVYNEQFF	TGCAGTGCTACCGGGACTTGGGTGTACAATGAGCAGTTCTTC
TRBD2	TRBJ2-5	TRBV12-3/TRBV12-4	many	CASTLGGIQETQYF	TGTGCCAGCACCTTGGGGGGGATACAAGAGACCCAGTACTTC
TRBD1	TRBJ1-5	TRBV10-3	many	CASQGQGIHQPQHF	TGTGCCAGCCAGGGACAGGGAATTCATCAGCCCCAGCATTTT
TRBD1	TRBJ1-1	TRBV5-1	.	CASGPTGLNTEAFF	TGCGCCAGCGGACCGACAGGGTTGAACACTGAAGCTTTCTTT
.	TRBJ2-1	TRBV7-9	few	CASRGTSSYNEQFF	TGTGCCAGCAGGGGCACTAGCTCCTACAATGAGCAGTTCTTC
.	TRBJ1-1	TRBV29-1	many	CSAKNTEAFF	TGCAGCGCCAAGAACACTGAAGCTTTCTTT
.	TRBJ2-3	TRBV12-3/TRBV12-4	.	CASSSSFHTQYF	TGTGCCAGCAGTTCCTCCTTCCATACGCAGTATTTT
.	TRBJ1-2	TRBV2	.	CATLRVGSRGYTF	TGTGCCACCCTCAGGGTTGGTTCAAGAGGCTACACCTTC
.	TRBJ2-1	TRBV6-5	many	CASSFGTAYMEQFF	TGTGCCAGCAGTTTCGGGACTGCTTACATGGAGCAGTTCTTC
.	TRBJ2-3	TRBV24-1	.	CATSGGMWTPDSTDTQYF	TGTGCCACCAGTGGGGGCATGTGGACGCCCGACTCCACAGATACGCAGTATTTT
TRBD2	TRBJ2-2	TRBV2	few	CASRGTTLVGELFF	TGTGCCAGCAGAGGGACTACCTTAGTCGGGGAGCTGTTTTTT
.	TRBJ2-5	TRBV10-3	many	CAISPSMYQETQYF	TGTGCCATCAGCCCGAGTATGTACCAAGAGACCCAGTACTTC
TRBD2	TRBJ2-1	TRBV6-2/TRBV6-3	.	CASGPSGRGMIF	TGTGCCAGCGGTCCTAGCGGGAGGGGCATGATCTTC
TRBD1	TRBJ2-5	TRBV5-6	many	CASSFDRVETQYF	TGTGCCAGCAGCTTTGACAGGGTGGAGACCCAGTACTTC
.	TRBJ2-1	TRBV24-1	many	CATSDPTSSYNEQFF	TGTGCCACCAGTGATCCCACTAGCTCCTACAATGAGCAGTTCTTC
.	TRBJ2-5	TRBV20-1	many	CSAGSWQETQYF	TGCAGTGCAGGAAGCTGGCAAGAGACCCAGTACTTC
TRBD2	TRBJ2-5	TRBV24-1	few	CATSDLPNSGTSGSETQYF	TGTGCCACCAGTGATTTACCGAACTCCGGGACTAGCGGGAGTGAGACCCAGTACTTC
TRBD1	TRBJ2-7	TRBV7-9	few	CASSSGETGGLEQYF	TGTGCCAGCAGCTCTGGGGAGACAGGGGGGCTCGAGCAGTACTTC
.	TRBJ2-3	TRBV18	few	CASSPRLAVNSTDTQYF	TGTGCCAGCTCACCCCGCCTAGCTGTCAACAGCACAGATACGCAGTATTTT
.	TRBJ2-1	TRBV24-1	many	CATSDFPGIEQFF	TGTGCCACCAGTGATTTTCCAGGCATCGAGCAGTTCTTC
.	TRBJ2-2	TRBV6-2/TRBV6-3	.	CASSYETARNGELFF	TGTGCCAGCAGTTACGAGACAGCACGTAACGGGGAGCTGTTTTTT
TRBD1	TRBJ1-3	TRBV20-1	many	CSAKTGNSGNTIYF	TGCAGTGCTAAGACAGGGAACTCTGGAAACACCATATATTTT
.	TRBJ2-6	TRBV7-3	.	CASSSDGNVLTF	TGTGCCAGCAGCTCCGACGGGAACGTCCTGACTTTC
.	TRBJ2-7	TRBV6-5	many	CASSYGFRQAYEQYF	TGTGCCAGCAGTTACGGTTTTCGGCAGGCTTACGAGCAGTACTTC
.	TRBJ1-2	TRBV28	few	CASTYTDGSRSDYGYTF	TGTGCCAGCACTTATACGGACGGGTCCCGTTCTGACTATGGCTACACCTTC
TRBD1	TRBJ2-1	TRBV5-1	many	CASNPGTGTYNEQFF	TGCGCCAGTAACCCGGGGACAGGGACCTACAATGAGCAGTTCTTC
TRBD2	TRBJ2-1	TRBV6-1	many	CASSAPAGTSGDNEQFF	TGTGCCAGCAGTGCTCCTGCCGGGACTAGCGGGGACAATGAGCAGTTCTTC
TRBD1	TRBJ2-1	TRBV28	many	CASSFDGTANRAAEQFF	TGTGCCAGCAGTTTTGACGGGACAGCTAATCGCGCCGCTGAGCAGTTCTTC
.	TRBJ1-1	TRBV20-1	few	CSAFDRNTEAFF	TGCAGTGCTTTTGACAGAAACACTGAAGCTTTCTTT
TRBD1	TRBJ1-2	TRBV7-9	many	CASSYTGDGYTF	TGTGCCAGCAGCTATACAGGGGATGGCTACACCTTC
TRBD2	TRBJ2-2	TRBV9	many	CASSERLAGLNTGELFF	TGTGCCAGCAGCGAACGACTAGCGGGGCTGAACACCGGGGAGCTGTTTTTT
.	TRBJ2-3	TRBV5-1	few	CASSLNVETNTQYF	TGCGCCAGCAGCTTGAACGTCGAAACTAATACGCAGTATTTT
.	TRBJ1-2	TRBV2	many	CASSDTRGSSYGYTF	TGTGCCAGCAGTGACACCAGGGGAAGCAGCTATGGCTACACCTTC
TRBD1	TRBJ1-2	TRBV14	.	CASSPETGHGYGYTF	TGTGCCAGCAGCCCTGAGACAGGGCACGGCTATGGCTACACCTTC
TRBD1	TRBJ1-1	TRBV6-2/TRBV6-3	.	CASRTGQVDNTEAFF	TGTGCCAGCAGAACCGGACAGGTCGACAACACTGAAGCTTTCTTT
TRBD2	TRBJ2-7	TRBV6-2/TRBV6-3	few	CASSYSIGGKPYEQYF	TGTGCCAGCAGTTACTCCATCGGGGGGAAACCCTACGAGCAGTACTTC
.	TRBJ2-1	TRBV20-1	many	CSASLSRDDEQFF	TGCAGTGCTAGTTTGTCGCGAGACGATGAGCAGTTCTTC
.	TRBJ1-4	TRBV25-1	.	CASSVGTANEKLFF	TGTGCCAGCAGTGTTGGGACGGCGAATGAAAAACTGTTTTTT
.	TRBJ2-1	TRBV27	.	CASTQPSHTDEQFF	TGTGCCAGCACCCAACCTTCCCATACGGATGAGCAGTTCTTC
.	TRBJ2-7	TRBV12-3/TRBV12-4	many	CASSQLQSSYEQYF	TGTGCCAGCAGCCAACTACAGTCCTCCTACGAGCAGTACTTC
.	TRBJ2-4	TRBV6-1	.	CASSENFLQGREPKNIQYF	TGTGCCAGCAGTGAAAATTTTCTCCAGGGCCGGGAGCCAAAAAACATTCAGTACTTC
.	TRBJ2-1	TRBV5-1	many	CASSLGSNNEQFF	TGCGCCAGCAGCTTGGGGAGCAACAATGAGCAGTTCTTC
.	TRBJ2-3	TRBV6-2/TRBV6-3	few	CASSYSSSNTQYF	TGTGCCAGCAGTTACTCATCTTCCAATACGCAGTATTTT